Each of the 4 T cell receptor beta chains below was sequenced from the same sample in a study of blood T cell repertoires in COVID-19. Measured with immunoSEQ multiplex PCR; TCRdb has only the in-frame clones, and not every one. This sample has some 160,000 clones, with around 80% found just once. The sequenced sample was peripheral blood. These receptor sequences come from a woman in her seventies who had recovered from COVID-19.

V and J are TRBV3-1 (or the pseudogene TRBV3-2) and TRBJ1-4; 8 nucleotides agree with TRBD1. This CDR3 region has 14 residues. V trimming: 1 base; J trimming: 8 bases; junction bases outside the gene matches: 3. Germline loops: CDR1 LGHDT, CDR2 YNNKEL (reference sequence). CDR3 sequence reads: CASSQAGGGEKLFF. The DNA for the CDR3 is TGTGCCAGCAGCCAAGCAGGGGGCGGGGAAAAACTGTTTTTT.

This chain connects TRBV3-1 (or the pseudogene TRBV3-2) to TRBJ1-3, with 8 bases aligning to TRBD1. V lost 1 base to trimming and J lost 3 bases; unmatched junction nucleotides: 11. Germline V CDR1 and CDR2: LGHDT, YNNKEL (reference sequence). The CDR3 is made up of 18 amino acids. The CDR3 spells CASSQAGPGQVGGNTIYF. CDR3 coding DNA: TGTGCCAGCAGCCAAGCCGGGCCGGGACAGGTGGGTGGAAACACCATATATTTT.

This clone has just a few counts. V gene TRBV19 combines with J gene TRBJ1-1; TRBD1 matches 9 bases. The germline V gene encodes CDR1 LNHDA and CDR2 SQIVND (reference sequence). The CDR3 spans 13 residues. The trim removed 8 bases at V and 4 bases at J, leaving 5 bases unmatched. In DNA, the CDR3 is TGTGCCAGTCGGGACAGGGCTGTCACTGAAGCTTTCTTT. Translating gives CASRDRAVTEAFF.

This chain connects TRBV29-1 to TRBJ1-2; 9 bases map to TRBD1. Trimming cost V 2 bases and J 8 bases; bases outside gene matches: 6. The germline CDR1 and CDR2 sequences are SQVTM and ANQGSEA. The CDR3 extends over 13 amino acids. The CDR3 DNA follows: TGCAGCGTTGAAACAGGGGGCGCGGGGGGCTACACCTTC. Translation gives CSVETGGAGGYTF.